Listed below are T cell receptor beta chains from one sample, sequenced in a study of T cells in Graves' hyperthyroidism and ophthalmopathy. TCRdb reprocessed the multiplex PCR reads with MiXCR, giving one entry per CDR3 protein. The sample lists nearly 600,000 distinct CDR3 sequences; approximately 15% were seen once. The sample taken for sequencing was blood. The receptors derive from a young woman with Graves' hyperthyroidism that later progressed to Graves' ophthalmopathy. CDR3s include the opening cysteine and the closing phenylalanine or tryptophan. A D gene is named only where the DNA matches it firmly. Clone size is given for some rows only: seen once, a few or many times, or a class if the clone is expanded.

>TRBV13|NA|TRBJ2-2|few
CASSSYQRALGPGELFF
TGTGCCAGCAGCTCCTACCAAAGGGCCCTGGGACCCGGGGAGCTGTTTTTT
>TRBV19|TRBD1|TRBJ1-1|few
CASIGTVEMNTEAFF
TGTGCCAGTATCGGGACAGTCGAGATGAACACTGAAGCTTTCTTT
>TRBV29-1|NA|TRBJ2-7|NA
CSVGDFTYEQYF
TGCAGCGTAGGGGACTTCACCTACGAGCAGTACTTC
>TRBV11-3|NA|TRBJ2-7|many
CASSSGTRGPYYEQYF
TGTGCCAGCAGCTCGGGGACAAGGGGACCCTATTACGAGCAGTACTTC
>TRBV7-3|TRBD2|TRBJ2-1|many
CASSNGVIAGVMKREQFF
TGTGCCAGCAGCAACGGGGTTATTGCGGGAGTAATGAAGCGCGAGCAGTTCTTC
>TRBV7-9|TRBD1|TRBJ2-3|few
CASSHRDRRDTQYF
TGTGCCAGCAGCCACCGGGACAGGCGGGATACGCAGTATTTT
>TRBV6-1|TRBD2|TRBJ2-6|NA
CASSEVGGRASLSGANVLTF
TGTGCCAGCAGTGAAGTTGGCGGGAGGGCCTCCCTCTCTGGGGCCAACGTCCTGACTTTC
>TRBV11-3|NA|TRBJ2-7|many
CASQTQPYEQYF
TGTGCCAGCCAGACTCAGCCCTACGAGCAGTACTTC
>TRBV20-1|NA|TRBJ1-5|few
CSAKDKAGPQYSNQPQHF
TGCAGTGCTAAAGATAAGGCGGGACCCCAGTATAGCAATCAGCCCCAGCATTTT
>TRBV4-1|NA|TRBJ2-7|few
CASSVTGPAYEQYF
TGCGCCAGCAGCGTTACCGGACCAGCCTACGAGCAGTACTTC
>TRBV7-2|TRBD2|TRBJ2-3|many
CASSPLFSGSGTDTQYF
TGTGCCAGCAGCCCCCTTTTCAGCGGGAGCGGCACAGATACGCAGTATTTT
>TRBV24-1|TRBD2|TRBJ2-7|many
CATSGPGTSGYYEQYF
TGTGCCACCAGTGGACCAGGGACTAGCGGTTACTACGAGCAGTACTTC
>TRBV30|NA|TRBJ1-3|many
CACPQSGTKNTIYF
TGTGCCTGTCCTCAATCCGGGACAAAAAACACCATATATTTT
>TRBV15|TRBD2|TRBJ2-7|many
CATSRSRLAGDSYEQYF
TGTGCCACCAGCAGGTCCAGACTAGCGGGAGACTCGTACGAGCAGTACTTC
>TRBV7-2|NA|TRBJ2-5|many
CASSRSQETQYF
TGTGCCAGCAGTCGGAGCCAAGAGACCCAGTACTTC
>TRBV6-5|NA|TRBJ2-3|many
CASISTRIVSDTQYF
TGTGCCAGCATTTCGACTAGGATCGTCTCCGATACGCAGTATTTT
>TRBV27|TRBD1|TRBJ1-5|many
CASSVRGQSNQPQHF
TGTGCCAGCAGTGTCCGGGGACAGTCTAATCAGCCCCAGCATTTT
>TRBV12-3/TRBV12-4|TRBD1|TRBJ2-5|many
CASSPASTGGETQYF
TGTGCCAGCAGCCCTGCCTCGACAGGGGGAGAGACCCAGTACTTC
>TRBV30|TRBD1|TRBJ2-7|few
CAWSSIQGAAYEQCF
TGTGCCTGGAGTTCGATCCAGGGGGCGGCCTACGAGCAGTGCTTC